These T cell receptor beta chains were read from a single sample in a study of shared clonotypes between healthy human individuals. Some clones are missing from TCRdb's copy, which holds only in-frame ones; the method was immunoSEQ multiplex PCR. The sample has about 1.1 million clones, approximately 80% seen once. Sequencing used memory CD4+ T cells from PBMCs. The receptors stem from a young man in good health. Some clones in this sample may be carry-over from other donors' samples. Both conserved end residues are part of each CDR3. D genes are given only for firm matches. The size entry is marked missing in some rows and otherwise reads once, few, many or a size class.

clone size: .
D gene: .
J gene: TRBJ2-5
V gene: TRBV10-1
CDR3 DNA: TGCGCCAGCGGGAGCACGTTTGGGACCCAGTACTTC
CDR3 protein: CASGSTFGTQYF

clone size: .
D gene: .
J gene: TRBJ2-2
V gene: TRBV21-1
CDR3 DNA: TGTGCCAGCAGGGCCGGGGAGCTGTTTTTT
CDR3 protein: CASRAGELFF

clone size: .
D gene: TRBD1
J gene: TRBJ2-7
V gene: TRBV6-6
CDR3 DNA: TGTGCCAGCAGTGGAACCGGGACAGGGGGATTTGAGCAGTACTTC
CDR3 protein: CASSGTGTGGFEQYF

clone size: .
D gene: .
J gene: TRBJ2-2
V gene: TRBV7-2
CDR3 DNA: TGTGCCAGCAGCTTAGTACTGTATACCGGGGAGCTGTTTTTT
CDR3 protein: CASSLVLYTGELFF

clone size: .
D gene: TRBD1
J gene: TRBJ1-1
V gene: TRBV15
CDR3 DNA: TGTGCCACCAGCAGTCGTTATGGACAGGGGAACACTGAAGCTTTCTTT
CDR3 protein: CATSSRYGQGNTEAFF

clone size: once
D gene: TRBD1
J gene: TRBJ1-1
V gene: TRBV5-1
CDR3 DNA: TGCGCCAGCAGCTTAGGTGACAGGGAGAAAGCTTTCTTT
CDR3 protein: CASSLGDREKAFF

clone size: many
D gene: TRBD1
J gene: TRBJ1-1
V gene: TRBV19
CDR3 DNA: TGTGCCAGTACCCTCTTGGGCTTACAGGGGGGGATGAACACTGAAGCTTTCTTT
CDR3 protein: CASTLLGLQGGMNTEAFF

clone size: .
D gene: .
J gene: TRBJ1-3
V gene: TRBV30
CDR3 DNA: TGTGCCTGGAGCCGGACTGTTAGCTCTGGAAACACCATATATTTT
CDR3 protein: CAWSRTVSSGNTIYF

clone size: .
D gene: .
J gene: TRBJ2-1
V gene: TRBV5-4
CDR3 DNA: TGTGCCAGCAGCATCGACAGAGACTCCTACAATGAGCAGTTCTTC
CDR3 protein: CASSIDRDSYNEQFF

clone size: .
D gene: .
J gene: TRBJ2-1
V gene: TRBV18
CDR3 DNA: TGTGCCAGCTCAATGGAGGAGGAGAGAGCGGCTTACAATGAGCAGTTCTTC
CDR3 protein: CASSMEEERAAYNEQFF

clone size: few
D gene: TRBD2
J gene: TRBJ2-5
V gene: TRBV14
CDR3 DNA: TGTGCCAGCAGCCAAGGGGCTAGCGGGAGGTCGAGAGAGACCCAGTACTTC
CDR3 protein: CASSQGASGRSRETQYF

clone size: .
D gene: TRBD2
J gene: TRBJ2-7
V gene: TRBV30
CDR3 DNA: TGTGCCGCATCTCGGGGGGAAGGCGAGCAGTACTTC
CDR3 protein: CAASRGEGEQYF

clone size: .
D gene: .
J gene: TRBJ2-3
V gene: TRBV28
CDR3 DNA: TGTGCCAGCACCATCGGTGGGGAAAGGGCAGATACGCAGTATTTT
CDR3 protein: CASTIGGERADTQYF

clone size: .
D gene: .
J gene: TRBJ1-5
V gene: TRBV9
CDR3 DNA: TGTGCCAGCAGCCCAGAAGGGAATCAGCCCCAGCATTTT
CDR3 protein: CASSPEGNQPQHF

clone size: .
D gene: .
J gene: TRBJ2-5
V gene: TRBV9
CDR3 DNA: TGTGCCAGCAGCGTAGGGGCAGCCCCAAGTCAGGAGACCCAGTACTTC
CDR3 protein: CASSVGAAPSQETQYF

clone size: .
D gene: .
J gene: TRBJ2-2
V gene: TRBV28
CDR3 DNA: TGTGCCAGTACTTCCGGGACAAAACCCCGCACCGGGGAGCTGTTTTTT
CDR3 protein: CASTSGTKPRTGELFF

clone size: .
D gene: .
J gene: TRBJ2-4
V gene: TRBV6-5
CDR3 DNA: TGTGCCAGCAGGCCCCTAGGCACCGGGAAAAACATTCAGTACTTC
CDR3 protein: CASRPLGTGKNIQYF

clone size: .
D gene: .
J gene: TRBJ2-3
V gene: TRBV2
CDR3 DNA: TGTGCCAGCAGTGATTCAGCTTCCACAGATACGCAGTATTTT
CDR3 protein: CASSDSASTDTQYF

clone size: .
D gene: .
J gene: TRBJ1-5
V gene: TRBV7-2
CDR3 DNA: TGTGCCAGCACCCCCGGGGCGCTTTATAGCAATCAGCCCCAGCATTTT
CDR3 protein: CASTPGALYSNQPQHF

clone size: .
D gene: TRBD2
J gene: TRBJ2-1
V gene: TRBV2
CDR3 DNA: TGTGCCAGCAACCTAGCGGGAACTATCTACAATGAGCAGTTCTTC
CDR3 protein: CASNLAGTIYNEQFF

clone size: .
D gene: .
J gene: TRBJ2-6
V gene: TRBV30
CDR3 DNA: TGTGCCTGGAGTCCCGGGGTTTTTGCTGGGGCCAACGTCCTGACTTTC
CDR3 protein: CAWSPGVFAGANVLTF

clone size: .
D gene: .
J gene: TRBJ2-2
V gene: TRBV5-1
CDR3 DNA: TGCGCCAGCAGCTTGGGGGAGTTTCGCGGGGAGCTGTTTTTT
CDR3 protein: CASSLGEFRGELFF

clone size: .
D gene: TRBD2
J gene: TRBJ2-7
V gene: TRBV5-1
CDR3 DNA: TGCGCCAGCAGCTTGGCTAAACTAGCGGGAGTTGACGAGCAGTACTTC
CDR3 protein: CASSLAKLAGVDEQYF

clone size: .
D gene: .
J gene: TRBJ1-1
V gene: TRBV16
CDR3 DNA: TGTGCCAGCAGCCCAGCACTGAACACTGAAGCTTTCTTT
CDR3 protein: CASSPALNTEAFF

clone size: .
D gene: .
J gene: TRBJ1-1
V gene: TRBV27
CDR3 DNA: TGTGCCAGCAGTTGGGGGCAGAACACTGAAGCTTTCTTT
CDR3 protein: CASSWGQNTEAFF

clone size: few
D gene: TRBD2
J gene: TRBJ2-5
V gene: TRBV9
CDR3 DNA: TGTGCCAGCAGCCCGAGGGCGGGACTAGCGGGAGTGGAGACCCAGTACTTC
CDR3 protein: CASSPRAGLAGVETQYF

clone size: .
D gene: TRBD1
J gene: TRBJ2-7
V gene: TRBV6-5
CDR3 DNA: TGTGCCAGCAGGAAGGGACAGGGAAGTGGCTACGAGCAGTACTTC
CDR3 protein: CASRKGQGSGYEQYF

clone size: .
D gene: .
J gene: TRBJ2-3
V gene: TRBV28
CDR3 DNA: TGTGCCAGCAGTTTATGGGAGGGAACAGATACGCAGTATTTT
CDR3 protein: CASSLWEGTDTQYF

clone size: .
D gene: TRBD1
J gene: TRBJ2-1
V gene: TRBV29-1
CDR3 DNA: TGCAGCGTTGAATTACAGGGGGCGAGCTACAATGAGCAGTTCTTC
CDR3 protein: CSVELQGASYNEQFF

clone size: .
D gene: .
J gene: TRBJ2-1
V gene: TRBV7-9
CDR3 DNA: TGTGCCAGCAGCCCCCGCAATGAGCAGTTCTTC
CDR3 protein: CASSPRNEQFF

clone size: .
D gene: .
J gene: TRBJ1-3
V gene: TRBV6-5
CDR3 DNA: TGTGCCAGCAGTTACTCCCGTAGCTCTGGAAACACCATATATTTT
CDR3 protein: CASSYSRSSGNTIYF

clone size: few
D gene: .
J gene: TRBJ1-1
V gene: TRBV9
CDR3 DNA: TGTGCCAGCAGCAAAACGGGACACCCGAACACTGAAGCTTTCTTT
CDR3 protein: CASSKTGHPNTEAFF

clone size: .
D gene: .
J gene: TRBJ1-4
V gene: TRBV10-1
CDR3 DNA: TGCGCCAGCGGCGAGAGATCTAATGAAAAACTGTTTTTT
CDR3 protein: CASGERSNEKLFF

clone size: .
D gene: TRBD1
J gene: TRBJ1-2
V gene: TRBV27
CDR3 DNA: TGTGCCAGCAGACTGACAGGGGATCGGGGCGCTGGCTACACCTTC
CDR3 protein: CASRLTGDRGAGYTF

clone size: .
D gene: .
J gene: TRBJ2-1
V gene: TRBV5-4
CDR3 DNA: TGTGCCAGCAGCTCAGGGGTAGGGATTAGGATCAATGAGCAGTTCTTC
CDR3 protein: CASSSGVGIRINEQFF

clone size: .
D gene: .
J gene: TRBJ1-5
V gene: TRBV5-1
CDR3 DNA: TGCGCCAGCAGCTTGGACGGATTCAGCAATCAGCCCCAGCATTTT
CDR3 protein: CASSLDGFSNQPQHF

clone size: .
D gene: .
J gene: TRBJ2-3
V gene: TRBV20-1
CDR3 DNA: TGCAGTGCTCCCAGTCCAGATACGCAGTATTTT
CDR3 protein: CSAPSPDTQYF

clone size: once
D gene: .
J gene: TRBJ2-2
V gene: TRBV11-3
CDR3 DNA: TGTGCCAGCAGCCCCCTATTCGGCACCGGGGAGCTGTTTTTT
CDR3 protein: CASSPLFGTGELFF

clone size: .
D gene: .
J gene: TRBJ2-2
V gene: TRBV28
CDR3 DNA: TGTGCCAGCAGTTCTCCAGGGTCCGGGGAGCTGTTTTTT
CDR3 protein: CASSSPGSGELFF

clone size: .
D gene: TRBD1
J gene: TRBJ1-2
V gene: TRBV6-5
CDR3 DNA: TGTGCCAGCAGCTCGGGACAGACTTTTGGCTACACCTTC
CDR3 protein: CASSSGQTFGYTF

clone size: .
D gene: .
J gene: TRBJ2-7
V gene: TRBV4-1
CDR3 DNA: TGCGCCAGCAGCCAAGGTCAAGGGGCCCCCTACGAGCAGTACTTC
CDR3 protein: CASSQGQGAPYEQYF